This passage covers 11 T cell receptor beta chains from one sample sequenced in a study of blood T cell repertoires in COVID-19. The method was immunoSEQ multiplex PCR; TCRdb's version includes in-frame clones alone and lacks a portion of them. The data contain 250,000 to 300,000 clones, about 88% of them singletons. Sequenced sample: PBMCs or T cells enriched from blood (not recorded which). The receptors derive from a woman in her sixties or seventies in a cohort exposed to, infected with or recovered from COVID-19 (not recorded which).

The rearrangement uses TRBV5-4 and TRBJ1-1; D uncertain. Trimming removed 4 bases at V and 3 bases at J, with 16 bases between. Per the germline V gene, CDR1 is SGHNT and CDR2 is YYREEE (reference sequence). The CDR3 runs to 15 residues. The CDR3 loop reads CASSLQALAHTEAFF. The CDR3 DNA reads as TGTGCCAGCAGCCTCCAAGCCCTCGCGCACACTGAAGCTTTCTTT.

As for this clone: This CDR3 is also generated by other DNA sequences in the sample. The rearrangement uses TRBV12-3 or TRBV12-4 and TRBJ1-1; 7 bases match TRBD1. V lost 3 bases and J lost 4; bases outside the gene matches: 2. This CDR3 region has 13 residues. CDR3 residues: CASSFSGGTEAFF. CDR3 bases: TGTGCCAGCAGTTTCTCAGGGGGCACTGAAGCTTTCTTT.

This clone appeared a few times. V usage is TRBV11-2 and J usage is TRBJ2-7; D is possibly TRBD1 (5 bases). Trimming removed 5 bases from V and 6 bases from J, with 11 bases in between. Looked up from germline, CDR1 is SGHAT and CDR2 is FQNNGV. The CDR3 is 12 residues long. The CDR3 region has the DNA TGTGCCAGCAGCACCCAGGGTTCCGAGCAGTACTTC. It encodes CASSTQGSEQYF. Full variable domain (outside the CDR3, taken from reference TRBV11-2 and TRBJ2-7): EAGVAQSPRYKIIEKRQSVAFWCNPISGHATLYWYQQILGQGPKLLIQFQNNGVVDDSQLPKDRFSAERLKGVDSTLKIQPAKLEDSAVYLCASSTQGSEQYFGPGTRLTVT.

The chain employs TRBV28 and TRBJ2-1; 9 positions match TRBD2. The V segment lost 2 bases and the J segment 4 bases; nucleotides outside the gene matches: 9. The CDR3 loop spans 17 amino acids. Germline V gene lookup returns CDR1 MDHEN and CDR2 SYDVKM. CDR3 bases: TGTGCCAGCAGTTTAGCGGGAGGGCCCTCGGGATACAATGAGCAGTTCTTC. Translated: CASSLAGGPSGYNEQFF.

At least ten counts were recorded for this clone. V usage is TRBV28 and J usage is TRBJ1-2; 11 nucleotides agree with TRBD1. The V and J ends lost 5 bases and 1 base, in that order; junction bases with no gene match: 3. CDR1 and CDR2 from the germline V gene are MDHEN and SYDVKM. This CDR3 region has 15 residues. Here the CDR3 reads CASSVGTGGNYGYTF. The CDR3 DNA reads TGTGCCAGCAGTGTAGGGACAGGGGGTAACTATGGCTACACCTTC.

The chain employs TRBV2 and TRBJ1-3; the D gene is possibly TRBD1 (6 bases). The V gene's germline CDR1 is SNHLY and CDR2 FYNNEI. Trimming stripped 5 bases from V and 8 bases from J, with 10 bases between. This CDR3 is built from 12 residues. CDR3 amino acids: CASSHRVDTIYF. CDR3 DNA sequence: TGTGCCAGCAGTCACAGGGTTGACACCATATATTTT.

The table lists this clone with a count of one. V is TRBV29-1 and J is TRBJ2-1, with 9 bases that match TRBD2. Germline trimming cut 6 bases from V and 3 bases from J; bases unmatched to any gene: 0. This CDR3 is 12 amino acids long. The germline V gene encodes CDR1 SQVTM and CDR2 ANQGSEA. CDR3 in amino acids: CSVAGGYNEQFF. CDR3 nucleotide sequence: TGCAGCGTAGCGGGAGGCTACAATGAGCAGTTCTTC.

This chain joins TRBV7-9 and TRBJ1-2; no reliable D call. Germline V gene sequence: CDR1 SEHNR, CDR2 FQNEAQ (reference sequence). This CDR3 region has 16 residues. Trimming took 1 base from V and 1 from J, leaving 13 bases between them. The CDR3 region has the DNA TGTGCCAGCAGCTTAGAGCGGTACACCAATAACTATGGCTACACCTTC. Its translation is CASSLERYTNNYGYTF.

The chain has TRBV30 and TRBJ1-2; D is ambiguous. Trimming removed 3 bases at V and 6 bases at J, with 11 bases between. This CDR3 spans 12 amino acids. Germline loops: CDR1 GTSNPN, CDR2 SVGIG (reference sequence). The CDR3 nucleotides read TGTGCCTGGAGAGCCGACGGGAATGGCTACACCTTC. The encoded protein is CAWRADGNGYTF.

The chain couples TRBV5-1 to TRBJ2-7; TRBD2 might be the D (8 bases). CDR1 is SGHRS, CDR2 YFSETQ, per germline. CDR3 length: 16 residues. Trimming removed 4 bases from V and 2 bases from J, with 19 bases in between. CDR3 region: CASSPGGLESPYEQYF. CDR3 DNA: TGCGCCAGCAGCCCAGGGGGACTAGAATCCCCCTACGAGCAGTACTTC.

The chain uses TRBV10-1 and TRBJ2-6; a possible D gene is TRBD2 (5 bases). CDR1 WNHNN and CDR2 SYGVQD come from the germline V gene (reference sequence). Trimming cost V 5 bases and J 0 bases, with 8 bases left between them. The CDR3 sequence is 15 residues long. CDR3 sequence reads: CASSSSGSGANVLTF. CDR3 DNA sequence: TGCGCCAGCAGTTCCAGCGGCTCTGGGGCCAACGTCCTGACTTTC.